The 19 T cell receptor beta chains below all came from one sample that was sequenced in a study of T-cell memory formation after mild COVID-19. TCRdb processed the 5' RACE reads anew with MiXCR; each CDR3 protein has one entry. The data show just under 350,000 distinct CDR3 sequences, around 13% seen once. The source material was PBMCs or a T cell subset sorted from them (not recorded which). These receptors were collected from a young man who had mild COVID-19 (a few samples of this study predate the infection). Cell type and time point are not known.

The table lists this clonotype with a few counts. The chain recombines TRBV4-3 with TRBJ2-2; D not certain. There are 15 residues in the CDR3. Trimming removed 0 bases at V and 4 bases at J, with 9 bases between. Germline-derived CDR1 and CDR2 are LGHNA and YSLEER. The CDR3 loop reads CASSQEEPVTGELFF. The CDR3, as DNA: TGCGCCAGCAGCCAAGAGGAGCCGGTCACCGGGGAGCTGTTTTTT.

The chain is built from TRBV30 and TRBJ1-1; possibly TRBD1 for D (5 bases). The CDR3 spans 14 residues. Germline lookup yields CDR1 GTSNPN and CDR2 SVGIG (reference sequence). Trimming took off 2 bases at V and 5 bases at J, with 15 bases between the two ends. CDR3: CAWSHSGRRTEAFF. CDR3 DNA: TGTGCCTGGAGTCACTCGGGGCGGAGGACTGAAGCTTTCTTT.

This clonotype was detected a few times. This rearrangement joins TRBV21-1 to TRBJ2-7; the D segment call TRBD1 is taken from the table without a DNA check. TRBV21-1 is deemed a pseudogene. The CDR3 contains 15 residues. The CDR3 DNA sequence: TGTGCCAGCAGCCCCCAGGGGGACACTACCTACGAGCAGTACTTC. Translating it yields CASSPQGDTTYEQYF.

The CDR3 region has the DNA TGTGCCAGCAGCCTACGGGGACAGGGTGGCACTGAAGCTTTCTTT. This gives the protein CASSLRGQGGTEAFF. This chain uses TRBV7-9 with TRBJ1-1, with 9 bases fitting TRBD1. V dropped 5 bases and J dropped 4; count of bases not matched to a gene: 8. From germline, CDR1 is SEHNR and CDR2 FQNEAQ (reference sequence). CDR3 length: 15 residues.

The J gene is TRBJ1-5, the V gene TRBV4-1; unclear D gene. This CDR3 spans 16 amino acids. Germline values: CDR1 MGHRA, CDR2 YSYEKL. Trimming removed 0 bases at V and 6 bases at J, with 15 bases between. CDR3 DNA sequence: TGCGCCAGCAGCCAAGATTATGGGGTGCGGAGTCAGCCCCAGCATTTT. As protein: CASSQDYGVRSQPQHF.

The J gene is TRBJ2-2, the V gene TRBV7-2, with D tentatively TRBD2 (7 bases). CDR3 length: 17 amino acids. Germline V gene sequence: CDR1 SGHTA, CDR2 FQGNSA. Trimming took off 7 bases at V and 9 bases at J, with 27 bases between the two ends. CDR3 amino acids: CASTRWGGLDPPRELFF. The DNA for the CDR3 is TGTGCCAGCACCCGATGGGGGGGGCTAGACCCACCGCGGGAGCTGTTTTTT.

The chain has TRBV27 and TRBJ1-1; D is unresolved. The germline V gene encodes CDR1 MNHEY and CDR2 SMNVEV (reference sequence). Trimming removed 5 bases at V and 1 base at J, with 8 bases between. CDR3 size: 13 residues. CDR3 nucleotides: TGTGCCAGCAGTGGCAGGAGGAACACTGAAGCTTTCTTT. Protein product: CASSGRRNTEAFF.

V usage is TRBV2 and J usage is TRBJ2-5; TRBD1 matches 7 bases. Germline loops: CDR1 SNHLY, CDR2 FYNNEI. The CDR3 loop spans 11 amino acids. Losses at the gene ends were 9 bases for V and 5 bases for J; bases not matched to a gene: 3. CDR3 amino acids: CASRGQETQYF. Written as DNA, the CDR3 is TGTGCCAGTAGGGGGCAGGAGACCCAGTACTTC. Full variable domain (outside the CDR3, taken from reference TRBV2 and TRBJ2-5): EPEVTQTPSHQVTQMGQEVILRCVPISNHLYFYWYRQILGQKVEFLVSFYNNEISEKSEIFDDQFSVERPDGSNFTLKIRSTKLEDSAMYFCASRGQETQYFGPGTRLLVL.

This clonotype was counted ten times or more. The chain employs TRBV12-3 or TRBV12-4 and TRBJ2-5; 10 bases fit TRBD1. V trimming: 5 bases; J trimming: 6 bases; junction bases outside the gene matches: 9. CDR3 length equals 15 residues. For the CDR3, the DNA is TGTGCCAGCAGTGCGCCGGGACAGGGGATGAAGACCCAGTACTTC. Protein product: CASSAPGQGMKTQYF.

This clonotype was recorded a few times. V gene TRBV12-3 or TRBV12-4 combines with J gene TRBJ1-6; D not certain. Trimming took 6 bases from V and 0 from J, leaving 9 bases between them. The CDR3 loop spans 15 amino acids. The CDR3 DNA follows: TGTGCCAGCAGGTTGTCTAGCTCCTATAATTCACCCCTCCACTTT. Encoded protein: CASRLSSSYNSPLHF.

In its sample, this clonotype was seen a few times. The CDR3 DNA is TGCAGCGTTCGAGGGGGGAATAACAATGAGCAGTTCTTC. Translated, it gives CSVRGGNNNEQFF. The chain recombines TRBV29-1 with TRBJ2-1; either TRBD1 or TRBD2 may fit D (6 bases each). Looked up from germline, CDR1 is SQVTM and CDR2 is ANQGSEA. The CDR3 totals 13 residues. V was cut by 5 bases and J by 5 bases, with 13 bases left in between.

The chain is built from TRBV7-3 and TRBJ1-1; D is unresolved. Germline CDR1 is SGHTA and CDR2 is FQGTGA. The CDR3 is made up of 13 amino acids. V was cut by 4 bases and J by 2 bases, with 8 bases left in between. For the CDR3, the DNA is TGTGCCAGCAGCTCAGTAATTAACACTGAAGCTTTCTTT. This gives the protein CASSSVINTEAFF.

In this sample, this clonotype turned up many times. The chain uses TRBV7-2 and TRBJ2-3; D call uncertain. Germline CDR1 SGHTA, CDR2 FQGNSA. The CDR3 is 16 residues long. V was cut by 2 bases and J by 0 bases, with 12 bases left in between. CDR3 sequence reads: CASSLSGRQSTDTQYF. The CDR3 nucleotides read TGTGCCAGCAGCTTATCGGGCAGGCAGAGCACAGATACGCAGTATTTT.

This clonotype has just a few counts. The genes are TRBV12-3 or TRBV12-4 and TRBJ1-1; possible D gene TRBD1, 6 bases. Trimming took off 6 bases at V and 7 bases at J, with 18 bases between the two ends. CDR3 length: 14 amino acids. CDR3 sequence reads: CASSPDRTVNEAFF. The CDR3 nucleotides read TGTGCCAGCAGCCCAGACAGGACAGTCAATGAAGCTTTCTTT.

The chain carries TRBV6-2 or TRBV6-3 and TRBJ1-3; the D is unclear. CDR3 length: 18 residues. The germline CDR1 and CDR2 sequences are MNHEY and SVGEGT. V was cut by 6 bases and J by 0 bases, with 21 bases left in between. CDR3 DNA: TGTGCCAGCAGCTTCCGTCGGACCTTATCGCCCTCTGGAAACACCATATATTTT. Amino acids: CASSFRRTLSPSGNTIYF.

V gene TRBV12-3 or TRBV12-4 combines with J gene TRBJ1-3, with D unresolved. The CDR3 is 15 amino acids. Trimming shortened V by 3 bases and J by 4 bases, and 13 bases separated the two germline ends. CDR3 sequence (DNA): TGTGCCAGCAGTTTCACGGGCCGCGGGGGAAACACCATATATTTT. It specifies CASSFTGRGGNTIYF.

The chain has TRBV7-9 and TRBJ2-7; 8 positions match TRBD2. CDR1 SEHNR and CDR2 FQNEAQ come from the germline V gene (reference sequence). CDR3 length: 14 amino acids. V lost 4 bases, J lost 3 bases, and 5 bases stayed unmatched. The chain's CDR3 is CASSSRGGDYEQYF. The DNA of the CDR3 is TGTGCCAGCAGCTCCCGGGGGGGGGACTACGAGCAGTACTTC.

This clonotype was observed a handful of times. Being one base from a much bigger clone, this may be a read error. V usage is TRBV11-2 and J usage is TRBJ2-5; TRBD2 matches at 11 bases. The V segment lost 10 bases and the J segment 4 bases; nucleotides outside the gene matches: 11. This CDR3 region has 15 residues. CDR1 and CDR2 (germline): SGHAT, FQNNGV. The CDR3 here is CATRHSGGAAETQYF. The CDR3 DNA reads TGTGCCACCAGACATAGCGGGGGGGCTGCAGAGACCCAGTACTTC.

The V gene is TRBV6-4, the J gene TRBJ1-4; D is unclear. The ends were cut back, 7 bases at V and 3 bases at J, with 18 bases in the middle. The CDR3 loop spans 16 amino acids. From germline, CDR1 is MRHNA and CDR2 SNTAGT. In DNA form, the CDR3 reads TGTGCCAGCAATCTCGTCTTCGGCGGCGCTAATGAAAAACTGTTTTTT. Its protein product is CASNLVFGGANEKLFF.